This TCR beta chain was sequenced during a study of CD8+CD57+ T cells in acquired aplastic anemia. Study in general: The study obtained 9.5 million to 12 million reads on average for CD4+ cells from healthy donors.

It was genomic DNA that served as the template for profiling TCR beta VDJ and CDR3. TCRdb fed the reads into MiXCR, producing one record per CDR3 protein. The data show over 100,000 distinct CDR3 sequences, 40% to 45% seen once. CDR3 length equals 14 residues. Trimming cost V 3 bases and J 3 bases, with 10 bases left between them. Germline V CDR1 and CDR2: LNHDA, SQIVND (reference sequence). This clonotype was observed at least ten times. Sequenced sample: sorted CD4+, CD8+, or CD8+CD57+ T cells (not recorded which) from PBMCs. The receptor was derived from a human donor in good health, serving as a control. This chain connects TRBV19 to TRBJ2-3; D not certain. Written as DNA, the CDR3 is TGTGCCAGTAGTATGCGGACGGCGACAGATACGCAGTATTTT. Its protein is CASSMRTATDTQYF.